This T cell receptor beta chain was found in a study of blood T cell repertoires in COVID-19. Method: immunoSEQ multiplex PCR; TCRdb's copy keeps in-frame clones and lacks some. The table includes about 130,000 clones, 75% to 90% detected once. The V gene end was trimmed by 0 bases and the J gene end by 0 bases; junction bases not matched to a gene: 11. This CDR3 has 19 residues. The germline V gene has CDR1 KGHSH and CDR2 LQKENI. The clonotype was recovered from a man aged 25 to 45 who had recovered from COVID-19. The sequenced material came from PBMCs or T cells enriched from blood (not recorded which). The chain joins TRBV18 to TRBJ2-7; 10 nucleotides align to TRBD2. The CDR3 loop reads CASSPPLPSGSASSYEQYF. The CDR3, as DNA: TGTGCCAGCTCACCACCCTTGCCTAGCGGGAGCGCTAGCTCCTACGAGCAGTACTTC. Together with reference TRBV18 and TRBJ2-7, the CDR3 gives the full variable domain: NAGVMQNPRHLVRRRGQEARLRCSPMKGHSHVYWYRQLPEEGLKFMVYLQKENIIDESGMPKERFSAEFPKEGPSILRIQQVVRGDSAAYFCASSPPLPSGSASSYEQYFGPGTRLTVT.